This record looks at one T cell receptor beta chain sequence and its context. The antigen remains undetermined. The entry originates in a study of lymphopenia after photon versus proton radiotherapy. Study results and limitations: After the lymphocyte nadir, photon-treated repertoires showed oligoclonal expansion, especially of CD8+ Temra cells. Proton therapy kept repertoires fairly stable, unlike photons, which gained effector/memory cells. Better survival with proton therapy was suggested as possible, not demonstrated. A bigger post-nadir fall in TCR diversity correlated inversely with survival time in deceased patients.

CDR1 SGHAT and CDR2 FQNNGV come from the germline V gene. The length of the CDR3 is 17 residues. Between the trimmed V and J ends, which lost 3 bases and 0 bases, there was a span of 18 bases. Clones were sequenced by immunoSEQ multiplex PCR, and TCRdb holds only the in-frame ones, with some missing. The sample consists of about 58,000 clones, 65% to 85% of them appearing once. Here the sequenced sample was peripheral blood, taken from a patient treated with proton-based radiotherapy. The V and J genes are TRBV11-2 and TRBJ2-7; the D gene could be TRBD1 or TRBD2 (6 bases each). The sequence came from a man aged 55 to 70 with pancreatic cancer. The CDR3 reads CASSFTNTGATSYEQYF. CDR3 in DNA: TGTGCCAGCAGCTTCACGAATACGGGGGCTACCTCCTACGAGCAGTACTTC.